Listed here are 18 T cell receptor beta chains from one sample, sequenced in a study of T cell changes during pregnancy in multiple sclerosis. Produced via immunoSEQ multiplex PCR; TCRdb's table is partial and in-frame only. Of about 64,000 clones detected, about 96% appear once; the ten largest clones hold over 2%. The source material was CD8+ T cells from peripheral blood mononuclear cells, sampled after pregnancy. The receptors originated from a female donor with multiple sclerosis, enrolled in a pregnancy study.

The rearrangement joins TRBV9 to TRBJ1-5; 7 nucleotides line up with TRBD1. Germline loops: CDR1 SGDLS, CDR2 YYNGEE. The V gene end was trimmed by 0 bases and the J gene end by 7 bases; junction bases not matched to a gene: 7. The CDR3 has 15 amino acids. This CDR3 reads CASSVGGDSGQPQHF. The DNA for the CDR3 is TGTGCCAGCAGCGTAGGAGGGGACAGTGGCCAGCCCCAGCATTTT. The full variable domain, rest sourced from reference TRBV9 and TRBJ1-5, is DSGVTQTPKHLITATGQRVTLRCSPRSGDLSVYWYQQSLDQGLQFLIQYYNGEERAKGNILERFSAQQFPDLHSELNLSSLELGDSALYFCASSVGGDSGQPQHFGDGTRLSIL.

This chain joins TRBV9 and TRBJ2-5; TRBD2 agrees at 13 bases. CDR1 and CDR2 from the germline V gene are SGDLS and YYNGEE. V lost 3 bases to trimming and J lost 3 bases; unmatched junction nucleotides: 2. The CDR3 extends over 15 amino acids. DNA of the CDR3: TGTGCCAGCAGCGCCGGGACTAGCGGGAAAGAGACCCAGTACTTC. As protein: CASSAGTSGKETQYF.

The chain joins TRBV7-9 to TRBJ2-5, with D possibly being TRBD1 (6 bases). Trimming removed 4 bases from V and 5 bases from J, with 14 bases in between. This CDR3 is 14 amino acids long. Germline V gene data show CDR1 as SEHNR and CDR2 as FQNEAQ (reference sequence). The CDR3 DNA reads TGTGCCAGCAGCTATTGGACAGTAGAGGAGACCCAGTACTTC. Protein sequence: CASSYWTVEETQYF.

This sequence joins TRBV6-4 and TRBJ2-3, with D perhaps TRBD2 (6 bases). The CDR3 runs to 16 residues. From germline, CDR1 is MRHNA and CDR2 SNTAGT. V gave up 2 bases and J gave up 10 bases, with 22 bases separating them. Here the CDR3 reads CASSDEAGTPTNAQYF. CDR3 bases: TGTGCCAGCAGTGACGAGGCGGGAACCCCAACCAATGCGCAGTATTTT.

The genes are TRBV13 and TRBJ2-7; 11 bases agree with TRBD2. The germline V gene has CDR1 PRHDT and CDR2 FYEKMQ (reference sequence). Trimming removed 5 bases from V and 3 bases from J; junction bases left unmatched: 6. This CDR3 is 15 amino acids long. This CDR3 reads CASSQLAGDGYEQYF. The CDR3 nucleotides read TGTGCCAGCAGCCAACTAGCGGGAGATGGCTACGAGCAGTACTTC.

The chain employs TRBV7-8 and TRBJ2-7, with D tentatively TRBD2 (5 bases). Trimming removed 1 base at V and 2 bases at J, with 12 bases between. The CDR3 spans 15 residues. Germline CDR1 and CDR2: SGHVS and FQNEAQ. For the CDR3, the DNA is TGTGCCAGCAGCTTAGTCTCTCCGGGAACCTACGAGCAGTACTTC. It yields the protein CASSLVSPGTYEQYF.

J is TRBJ2-3 and V is TRBV28; 16 nucleotides line up with TRBD2. The length of the CDR3 is 18 residues. V lost 5 bases to trimming and J lost 2 bases; unmatched junction nucleotides: 7. The germline V gene has CDR1 MDHEN and CDR2 SYDVKM. The CDR3 reads CASSLPGTSGRVTDTQYF. The CDR3 region has the DNA TGTGCCAGCAGTCTTCCCGGGACTAGCGGGAGGGTCACAGATACGCAGTATTTT.

The chain employs TRBV7-2 and TRBJ2-3; 9 nucleotides match TRBD2. With 3 bases clipped from V and 4 bases from J, the junction kept 5 bases outside the gene matches. Looked up from germline, CDR1 is SGHTA and CDR2 is FQGNSA. The CDR3 consists of 15 residues. The CDR3 nucleotides are TGTGCCAGCAGCTTCCGCGGGAGGGGGGCAGATACGCAGTATTTT. Translating gives CASSFRGRGADTQYF.

The V gene is TRBV19, the J gene TRBJ2-7, with D possibly TRBD1 on 6 matching bases. Germline CDR1 is LNHDA and CDR2 is SQIVND (reference sequence). Trimming pared 7 bases from V and 6 bases from J, leaving 22 bases between. The CDR3 sequence is 15 residues long. The DNA for the CDR3 is TGTGCCAGTACTCCGGGAACCAGGACAGCCGGCGAGCAGTACTTC. Protein sequence: CASTPGTRTAGEQYF. Complete variable domain (other parts from reference TRBV19 and TRBJ2-7): DGGITQSPKYLFRKEGQNVTLSCEQNLNHDAMYWYRQDPGQGLRLIYYSQIVNDFQKGDIAEGYSVSREKKESFPLTVTSAQKNPTAFYLCASTPGTRTAGEQYFGPGTRLTVT.

V and J are TRBV11-2 and TRBJ2-3; TRBD2 agrees at 11 bases. Germline CDR1 SGHAT, CDR2 FQNNGV. This CDR3 spans 16 amino acids. Unmatched junction bases numbered 11, after V lost 7 bases and J lost 5 bases. For the CDR3, the DNA is TGTGCCAGCAAGTGGGCCCTAGCGGGAGGACGAGATACGCAGTATTTT. Its translation: CASKWALAGGRDTQYF.

This clone was detected once. This chain links TRBV2 with TRBJ2-7; D is perhaps TRBD1 (6 bases). CDR3 length equals 12 residues. Germline-derived CDR1 and CDR2 are SNHLY and FYNNEI. The V end lost 6 bases, the J end lost 6 bases, and 12 bases lay between the germline ends. The CDR3 sequence is CASSSGVVEQYF. The CDR3 bases are TGTGCCAGCAGCTCAGGGGTGGTCGAGCAGTACTTC.

The genes are TRBV2 and TRBJ2-7; 10 bases agree with TRBD2. CDR3 size: 14 residues. Germline CDR1 is SNHLY and CDR2 is FYNNEI. V gave up 5 bases and J gave up 3 bases; unmatched junction bases: 4. The CDR3 bases are TGTGCCAGCAGTTCTAGCGGGGGAGACTACGAGCAGTACTTC. It yields the protein CASSSSGGDYEQYF.

The chain carries TRBV4-3 and TRBJ2-1; D gene unclear. V was trimmed by 0 bases and J by 3 bases, leaving 15 bases between them. Germline values: CDR1 LGHNA, CDR2 YSLEER. The CDR3 covers 17 residues. CDR3 DNA sequence: TGCGCCAGCAGCCAAGAGGGTGGCCAGGTAATCTACAATGAGCAGTTCTTC. This codes for CASSQEGGQVIYNEQFF.

The chain joins TRBV5-6 to TRBJ1-2, with 9 bases fitting TRBD1. This CDR3 contains 14 residues. CDR1 is SGHDT, CDR2 YYEEEE, per germline. V trimming: 2 bases; J trimming: 6 bases; junction bases outside the gene matches: 5. This CDR3 is CASSLQGAVDGYTF. In DNA, the CDR3 is TGTGCCAGCAGCTTACAGGGGGCTGTGGATGGCTACACCTTC.

V is TRBV6-6 and J is TRBJ2-1, with TRBD2 as a possible D gene (6 bases). V was clipped by 4 bases and J by 5 bases, with 15 bases between them. This CDR3 is built from 15 residues. Looked up from germline, CDR1 is MNHNY and CDR2 is SVGAGI (reference sequence). The CDR3 DNA sequence: TGTGCCAGCAGTTCGGCGATAGCGGAGAACAATGAGCAGTTCTTC. Encoded protein: CASSSAIAENNEQFF.

This rearrangement joins TRBV6-5 to TRBJ2-7, with a tentative D call TRBD2 (5 bases). The CDR3 contains 13 residues. CDR1 is MNHEY and CDR2 is SVGAGI in the germline V gene. V lost 2 bases and J lost 3, with 8 bases in between. CDR3 protein: CASSYAGSYEQYF. CDR3 sequence (DNA): TGTGCCAGCAGTTACGCGGGCAGCTACGAGCAGTACTTC.

J is TRBJ1-1 and V is TRBV19; D remains ambiguous. V was shortened by 7 bases and J by 4 bases, with 10 bases between the two germline ends. CDR3 length: 12 residues. CDR1 and CDR2 from the germline V gene are LNHDA and SQIVND (reference sequence). This chain's CDR3 is CASKKGGTEAFF. The CDR3 DNA follows: TGTGCCAGTAAGAAGGGAGGCACTGAAGCTTTCTTT.

The chain employs TRBV27 and TRBJ2-3; 10 positions match TRBD2. V was pared by 0 bases and J by 1 base, with 1 base of the junction left unmatched. Germline V lookup: CDR1 MNHEY, CDR2 SMNVEV (reference sequence). This CDR3 is built from 16 residues. The DNA of the CDR3 is TGTGCCAGCAGTTTATCAGGGACTAGCGGCACAGATACGCAGTATTTT. This translates into CASSLSGTSGTDTQYF.